The 7 T cell receptor beta chains below all came from one sample that was sequenced in a study of radiotherapy plus CTLA-4 blockade in lung cancer. Only in-frame clones appear in the TCRdb table, and some are missing; sequencing was by immunoSEQ multiplex PCR. The data show just over 60,000 clones, with about 80% seen just once and under 5% held by the top ten. The input for sequencing was peripheral blood, taken from a patient treated with radiotherapy plus ipilimumab. Receptor source: a human donor with non-small cell lung cancer who had a complete response to radiotherapy plus ipilimumab.

This clone was observed a handful of times. J is TRBJ1-2 and V is TRBV7-9, with D unclear. This CDR3 is built from 13 residues. V was trimmed by 1 base and J by 8 bases, leaving 11 bases between them. Germline CDR1 reads SEHNR; CDR2 reads FQNEAQ (reference sequence). Written as DNA, the CDR3 is TGTGCCAGCAGCTTAGAGATTCCGGCAGGCTACACCTTC. This gives the protein CASSLEIPAGYTF.

V gene TRBV5-4 combines with J gene TRBJ2-7; TRBD2 might be the D (6 bases). CDR3 length: 14 amino acids. V lost 0 bases, J lost 4 bases, and 11 bases lay in between. The germline CDR1 and CDR2 sequences are SGHNT and YYREEE (reference sequence). CDR3 sequence: CASSLAPGVYEQYF. The CDR3 bases are TGTGCCAGCAGCTTGGCGCCGGGGGTTTACGAGCAGTACTTC. Together with reference TRBV5-4 and TRBJ2-7, the CDR3 gives the full variable domain: ETGVTQSPTHLIKTRGQQVTLRCSSQSGHNTVSWYQQALGQGPQFIFQYYREEENGRGNFPPRFSGLQFPNYSSELNVNALELDDSALYLCASSLAPGVYEQYFGPGTRLTVT.

The chain links TRBV12-5 to TRBJ2-5, with TRBD2 identical over 13 bases. The CDR3 covers 16 residues. Germline assignment: CDR1 LGHNT and CDR2 FRNRAP. The V segment lost 5 bases and the J segment 3 bases; nucleotides outside the gene matches: 6. CDR3 in DNA: TGTGCTAGTGGTCCCGGGACTAGCGGGATCAAAGAGACCCAGTACTTC. Its protein product is CASGPGTSGIKETQYF. Full variable domain (outside the CDR3, taken from reference TRBV12-5 and TRBJ2-5): DARVTQTPRHKVTEMGQEVTMRCQPILGHNTVFWYRQTMMQGLELLAYFRNRAPLDDSGMPKDRFSAEMPDATLATLKIQPSEPRDSAVYFCASGPGTSGIKETQYFGPGTRLLVL.

The V and J genes are TRBV5-4 and TRBJ1-3; the D is unclear. The germline V gene has CDR1 SGHNT and CDR2 YYREEE (reference sequence). This CDR3 contains 13 residues. The V end was cut by 2 bases, the J end by 4 bases, with 7 bases between. CDR3 protein: CASSFGQGNTIYF. For the CDR3, the DNA is TGTGCCAGCAGCTTTGGTCAGGGAAACACCATATATTTT.

This clone was counted only a few times. The gene calls are TRBV19 and TRBJ2-7, with a possible D match to TRBD1 (6 bases). V was pared by 5 bases and J by 4 bases, with 12 bases between. Germline CDR1 LNHDA, CDR2 SQIVND (reference sequence). This CDR3 contains 13 residues. This chain's CDR3 is CASSSEQGYEQYF. CDR3 nucleotide sequence: TGTGCCAGTAGTTCAGAACAGGGATACGAGCAGTACTTC. Using reference TRBV19 and TRBJ2-7 for the parts outside the CDR3, the full variable domain is DGGITQSPKYLFRKEGQNVTLSCEQNLNHDAMYWYRQDPGQGLRLIYYSQIVNDFQKGDIAEGYSVSREKKESFPLTVTSAQKNPTAFYLCASSSEQGYEQYFGPGTRLTVT.

This sequence joins TRBV19 and TRBJ2-4, with 9 bases fitting TRBD1. This CDR3 contains 20 residues. Germline values: CDR1 LNHDA, CDR2 SQIVND (reference sequence). V shed 7 bases and J 0 bases; nucleotides not matched to a gene: 19. The CDR3 reads CASTPGTGRIRVLAKNIQYF. The DNA of the CDR3 is TGTGCCAGTACTCCTGGGACAGGGCGGATCCGTGTACTAGCCAAAAACATTCAGTACTTC.

CDR3 amino acids: CASSYSRLEPRNEQFF. CDR3 DNA sequence: TGTGCCAGCAGTTACTCAAGGCTAGAACCCCGTAATGAGCAGTTCTTC. This chain links TRBV6-5 with TRBJ2-1; D is unclear. This CDR3 comprises 16 residues. Per the germline V gene, CDR1 is MNHEY and CDR2 is SVGAGI. V lost 0 bases, J lost 7 bases, and 16 bases lay in between.